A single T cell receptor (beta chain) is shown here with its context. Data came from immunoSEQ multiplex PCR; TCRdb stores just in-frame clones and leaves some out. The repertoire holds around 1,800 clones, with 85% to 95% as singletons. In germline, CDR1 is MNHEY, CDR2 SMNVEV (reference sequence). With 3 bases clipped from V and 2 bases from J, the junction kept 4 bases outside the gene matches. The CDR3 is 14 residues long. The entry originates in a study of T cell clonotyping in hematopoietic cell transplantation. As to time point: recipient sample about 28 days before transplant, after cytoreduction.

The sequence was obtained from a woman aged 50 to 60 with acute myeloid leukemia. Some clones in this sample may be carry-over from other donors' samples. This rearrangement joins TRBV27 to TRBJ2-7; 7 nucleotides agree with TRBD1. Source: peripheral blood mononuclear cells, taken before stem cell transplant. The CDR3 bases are TGTGCCAGCAGTTTCGGGGACAGTACCTACGAGCAGTACTTC. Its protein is CASSFGDSTYEQYF.